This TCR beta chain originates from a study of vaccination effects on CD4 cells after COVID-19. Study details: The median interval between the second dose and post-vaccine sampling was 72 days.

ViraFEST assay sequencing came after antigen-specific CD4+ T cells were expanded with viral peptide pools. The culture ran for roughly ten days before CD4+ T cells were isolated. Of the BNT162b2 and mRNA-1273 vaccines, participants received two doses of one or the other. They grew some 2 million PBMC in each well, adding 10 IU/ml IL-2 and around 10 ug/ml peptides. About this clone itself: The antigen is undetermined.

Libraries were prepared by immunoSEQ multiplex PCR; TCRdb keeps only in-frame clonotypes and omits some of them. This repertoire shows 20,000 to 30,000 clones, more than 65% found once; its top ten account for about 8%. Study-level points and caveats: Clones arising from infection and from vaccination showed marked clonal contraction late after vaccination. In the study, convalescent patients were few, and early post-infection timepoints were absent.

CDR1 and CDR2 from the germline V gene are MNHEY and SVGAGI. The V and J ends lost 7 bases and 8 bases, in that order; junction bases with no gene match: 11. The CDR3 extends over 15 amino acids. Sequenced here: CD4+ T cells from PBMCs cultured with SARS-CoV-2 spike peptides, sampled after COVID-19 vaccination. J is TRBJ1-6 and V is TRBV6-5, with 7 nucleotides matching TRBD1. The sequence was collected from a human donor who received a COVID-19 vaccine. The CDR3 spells CASIYLETGDSPLHF. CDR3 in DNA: TGTGCCAGCATCTACCTCGAAACAGGGGATTCACCCCTCCACTTT.